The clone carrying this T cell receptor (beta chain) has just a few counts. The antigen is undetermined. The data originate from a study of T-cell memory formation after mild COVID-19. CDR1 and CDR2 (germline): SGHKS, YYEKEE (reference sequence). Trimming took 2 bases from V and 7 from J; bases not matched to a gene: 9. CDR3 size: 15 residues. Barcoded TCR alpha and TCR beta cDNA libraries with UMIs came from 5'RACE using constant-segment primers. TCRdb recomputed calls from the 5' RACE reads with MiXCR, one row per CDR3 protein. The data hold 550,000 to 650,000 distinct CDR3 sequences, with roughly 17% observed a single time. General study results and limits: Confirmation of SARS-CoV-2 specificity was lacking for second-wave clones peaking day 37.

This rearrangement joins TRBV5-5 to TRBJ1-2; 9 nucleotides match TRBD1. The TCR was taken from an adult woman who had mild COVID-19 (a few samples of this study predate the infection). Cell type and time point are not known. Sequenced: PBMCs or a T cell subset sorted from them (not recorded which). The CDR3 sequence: CASSFLDRGKVGYTF. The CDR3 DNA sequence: TGTGCCAGCAGCTTCTTAGACAGGGGGAAGGTTGGCTACACCTTC.